The 9 T cell receptor beta chains reported below all come from one sample, sequenced in a study of blood T cell repertoires in COVID-19. The protocol was immunoSEQ multiplex PCR, while the TCRdb copy is restricted to in-frame clones and leaves out a portion. Of roughly 100,000 clones listed, approximately 81% are singletons. The sequenced sample was peripheral blood. These receptors all come from a human donor in a cohort sampled during active COVID-19.

The rearrangement links TRBV21-1 to TRBJ1-4; no DNA check was done on the table's D call, TRBD1. TRBV21-1 is a recognized pseudogene. The CDR3 has 20 residues. As DNA, the CDR3 is TGTGCCAGCAGCAAAACTCAAGAAGGGGACAGGGTAGCCATGGACGAAAAACTGTTTTTT. The encoded protein is CASSKTQEGDRVAMDEKLFF.

The chain is built from TRBV7-7 and TRBJ2-3; 10 nucleotides align to TRBD2. CDR1 is SSHAT and CDR2 is FNYEAQ in the germline V gene (reference sequence). This CDR3 is 15 amino acids long. V gave up 5 bases and J gave up 8 bases; unmatched junction bases: 10. As DNA, the CDR3 is TGTGCCAGCAGCCCCAGCGGGGGGGGTCCTAGTACGCAGTATTTT. This gives the protein CASSPSGGGPSTQYF.

This clone came up a few times. The CDR3 sequence is CASSEPQGRTYEQYF. CDR3 sequence (DNA): TGTGCCAGCAGTGAACCACAGGGGAGGACCTACGAGCAGTACTTC. This rearrangement joins TRBV2 to TRBJ2-7; D perhaps matches TRBD1 (7 bases). V lost 2 bases to trimming and J lost 2 bases, with 13 bases between them. The CDR3 has 15 amino acids. The germline gives CDR1 SNHLY, CDR2 FYNNEI.

The chain joins TRBV11-2 to TRBJ1-6; tentatively, D is TRBD1 (5 bases). The V gene's germline CDR1 is SGHAT and CDR2 FQNNGV. Trimming left V 7 bases short and J 8 bases short, with 18 bases between. The CDR3 runs 15 residues. In DNA, the CDR3 is TGTGCCAGCAACCCCACCGGGGGGGGATATTCACCCCTCCACTTT. Translation gives CASNPTGGGYSPLHF. The variable domain in full, with the rest retrieved from reference TRBV11-2 and TRBJ1-6, is EAGVAQSPRYKIIEKRQSVAFWCNPISGHATLYWYQQILGQGPKLLIQFQNNGVVDDSQLPKDRFSAERLKGVDSTLKIQPAKLEDSAVYLCASNPTGGGYSPLHFGNGTRLTVT.

This clone has a handful of counts. The CDR3 sequence: CASSLSTSGGARYNEQFF. In DNA, the CDR3 is TGTGCCAGCAGTTTATCAACTAGCGGGGGGGCGCGCTACAATGAGCAGTTCTTC. The genes are TRBV27 and TRBJ2-1; TRBD2 matches at 13 bases. This CDR3 spans 18 amino acids. V was pared by 0 bases and J by 3 bases, with 5 bases of the junction left unmatched. Germline-derived CDR1 and CDR2 are MNHEY and SMNVEV (reference sequence).

V gene TRBV29-1 combines with J gene TRBJ1-4; unclear D gene. The germline V gene encodes CDR1 SQVTM and CDR2 ANQGSEA. This CDR3 is built from 11 residues. V lost 4 bases and J 12 bases, leaving 12 bases between the germline ends. The CDR3 DNA follows: TGCAGCGTTGCCAACTTAGATGAACTGTTTTTT. This codes for CSVANLDELFF.

This clone has only one observation. The junction differs from germline at one of its ends, possibly a read error. The chain uses TRBV6-2 or TRBV6-3 and TRBJ2-7, with 13 bases fitting TRBD2. The CDR3 is 16 amino acids. Germline values: CDR1 MNHEY, CDR2 SVGEGT. CDR3 in DNA: TGTGCCAGCAGCCCCTACGGGACTAGCGGGGAACCGAGTAGGAACTTC. Amino acids: CASSPYGTSGEPSRNF.

The gene calls are TRBV25-1 and TRBJ1-1; D is unclear. Deletions cut 8 bases from V and 7 bases from J, with 11 bases between. The CDR3 runs to 11 residues. CDR1 is MGHDK and CDR2 is SYGVNS in the germline V gene. CDR3 residues: CASFSSGEAFF. DNA for the CDR3: TGTGCCAGCTTCTCCTCCGGTGAAGCTTTCTTT. The entire variable domain, with the rest obtained from reference TRBV25-1 and TRBJ1-1, is as follows: EADIYQTPRYLVIGTGKKITLECSQTMGHDKMYWYQQDPGMELHLIHYSYGVNSTEKGDLSSESTVSRIRTEHFPLTLESARPSHTSQYLCASFSSGEAFFGQGTRLTVV.

The chain uses TRBV5-4 and TRBJ2-3; 12 bases line up with TRBD2. The CDR3 runs to 17 residues. Germline V CDR1 and CDR2: SGHNT, YYREEE (reference sequence). Trimming removed 4 bases from V and 4 bases from J; junction bases left unmatched: 10. As DNA, the CDR3 is TGTGCCAGCAGCACAAGACTAGCGGGGGCCCTCTCAGATACGCAGTATTTT. Its translation: CASSTRLAGALSDTQYF.